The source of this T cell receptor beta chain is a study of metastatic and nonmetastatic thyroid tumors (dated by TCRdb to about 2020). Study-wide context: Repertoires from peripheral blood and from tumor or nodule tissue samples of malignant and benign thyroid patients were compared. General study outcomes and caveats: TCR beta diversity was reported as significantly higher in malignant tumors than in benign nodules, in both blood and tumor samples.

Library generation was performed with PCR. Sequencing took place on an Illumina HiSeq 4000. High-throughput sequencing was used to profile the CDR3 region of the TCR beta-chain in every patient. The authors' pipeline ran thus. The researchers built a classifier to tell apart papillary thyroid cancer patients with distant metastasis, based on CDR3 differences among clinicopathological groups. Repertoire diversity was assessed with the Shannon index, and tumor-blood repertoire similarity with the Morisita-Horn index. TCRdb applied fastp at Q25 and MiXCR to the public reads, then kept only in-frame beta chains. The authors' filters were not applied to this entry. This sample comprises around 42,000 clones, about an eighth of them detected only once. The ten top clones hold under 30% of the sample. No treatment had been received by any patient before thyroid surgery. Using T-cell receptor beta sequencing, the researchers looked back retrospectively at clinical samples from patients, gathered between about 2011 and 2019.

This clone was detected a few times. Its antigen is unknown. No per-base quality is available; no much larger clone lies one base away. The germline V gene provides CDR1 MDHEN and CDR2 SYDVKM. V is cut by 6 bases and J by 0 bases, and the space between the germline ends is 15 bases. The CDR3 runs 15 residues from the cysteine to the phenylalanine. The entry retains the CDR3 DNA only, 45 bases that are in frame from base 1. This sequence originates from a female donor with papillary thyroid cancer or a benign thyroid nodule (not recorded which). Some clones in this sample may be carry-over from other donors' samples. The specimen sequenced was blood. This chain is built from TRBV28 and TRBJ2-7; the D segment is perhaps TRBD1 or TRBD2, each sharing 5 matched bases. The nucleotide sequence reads TGTGCCAGCAGGACTGTGGGGGACGCCTCCTACGAGCAGTACTTC. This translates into CASRTVGDASYEQYF.